This TCR beta chain appears in the sequencing data of a study of shared clonotypes between healthy human individuals. The CDR3 has 15 amino acids. The germline V gene has CDR1 LNHNV and CDR2 YYDKDF (reference sequence). The V and J ends lost 0 bases and 2 bases respectively, with 7 bases between them. Data came from immunoSEQ multiplex PCR; TCRdb stores just in-frame clones and leaves some out. The data contain roughly 170,000 clones, 66% of them seen just once; the ten biggest clones take up about 9.4%. This TCR was recovered from a man aged 30 to 45 in good health. The J gene is TRBJ2-2, the V gene TRBV15, with TRBD2 as a possible D gene (5 bases). Material: memory CD4+ T cells sorted from blood. Indicated subset: CD45RA-negative fraction. This CDR3 is CATSRDGLNTGELFF. The DNA of the CDR3 is TGTGCCACCAGCAGAGATGGACTTAACACCGGGGAGCTGTTTTTT.